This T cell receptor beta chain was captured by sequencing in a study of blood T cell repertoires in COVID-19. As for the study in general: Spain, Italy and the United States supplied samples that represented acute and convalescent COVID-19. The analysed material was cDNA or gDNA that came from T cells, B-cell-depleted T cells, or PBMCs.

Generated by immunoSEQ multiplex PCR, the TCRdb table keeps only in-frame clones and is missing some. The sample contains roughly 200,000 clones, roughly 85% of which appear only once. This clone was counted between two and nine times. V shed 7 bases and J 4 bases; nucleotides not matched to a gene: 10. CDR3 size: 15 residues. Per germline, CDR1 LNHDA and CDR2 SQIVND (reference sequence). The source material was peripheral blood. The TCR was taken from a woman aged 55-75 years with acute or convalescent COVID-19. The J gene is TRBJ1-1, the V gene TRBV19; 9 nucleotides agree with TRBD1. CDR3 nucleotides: TGTGCCAGTATGCTTTCTGGGACAGGGAGCACTGAAGCTTTCTTT. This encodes CASMLSGTGSTEAFF.